The T cell receptor beta chain under discussion was sequenced for a study of blood T cells in healthy people across ages. V was shortened by 2 bases and J by 5 bases, with 14 bases between the two germline ends. This CDR3 comprises 15 residues. Germline V gives CDR1 MNHNY, CDR2 SVGAGI (reference sequence). Healthy individuals of Caucasian origin from Russia, aged 6 to 90, served as donors. A J-beta primer mix and a sample-barcoded 5' primer were used in a second PCR of about 7 to 12 cycles. MiXCR was run by TCRdb on the 5' RACE reads, yielding one entry per CDR3 protein. Here the sample spans more than 900,000 distinct CDR3 sequences, roughly 24% being singletons. Separately, the same data were catalogued under a study of T cells of mothers and their children.

This clonotype was sampled from a girl aged 2 to 10 in good health. This chain links TRBV6-6 with TRBJ2-3; the D call may be TRBD1 or TRBD2 (5 bases each). Sequencing was done on a sample of blood. The CDR3 coding sequence is TGTGCCAGCAGTTACGGGGGACCTTCAATAGATACGCAGTATTTT. Residues: CASSYGGPSIDTQYF.